The 7 T cell receptor beta chains given below trace back to one sample, sequenced in a study of control samples from healthy donors and cancer patients. TCRdb's table, derived via immunoSEQ multiplex PCR, lists solely in-frame clones and lacks some. Of 60,000 to 85,000 clones in the sample, about 92% are singletons; the top ten hold over 4.5%. The specimen sequenced was blood. The source is a woman aged 55-69 years in good health.

This chain uses TRBV7-9 with TRBJ2-7; no firm D call. The CDR3 runs to 13 residues. Germline CDR1 reads SEHNR; CDR2 reads FQNEAQ (reference sequence). V lost 2 bases, J lost 6 bases, and 11 bases lay in between. CDR3 region: CASSLPSGAEQYF. In nucleotides, the CDR3 is TGTGCCAGCAGCTTACCGTCTGGAGCCGAGCAGTACTTC.

The gene calls are TRBV28 and TRBJ1-1; D perhaps matches TRBD1 (6 bases). Germline CDR1 is MDHEN and CDR2 is SYDVKM. Trimming took 6 bases from V and 4 from J, leaving 15 bases between them. The CDR3 has 14 amino acids. The CDR3: CASSIQGVGTEAFF. The CDR3 DNA is TGTGCCAGCAGCATACAGGGTGTAGGCACTGAAGCTTTCTTT.

CDR3 nucleotide sequence: TGCGCCAGCCCGCGACAGGGAGAAATGAATCGGAATGGCTACACCTTC. Amino acids: CASPRQGEMNRNGYTF. The rearrangement links TRBV10-1 to TRBJ1-2; TRBD1 aligns across 7 bases. Germline assignment: CDR1 WNHNN and CDR2 SYGVQD (reference sequence). This CDR3 is 16 amino acids long. V lost 8 bases to trimming and J lost 6 bases; unmatched junction nucleotides: 18.

The rearrangement uses TRBV12-3 or TRBV12-4 and TRBJ1-2; 9 bases map to TRBD1. V trimming: 11 bases; J trimming: 0 bases; junction bases outside the gene matches: 4. The length of the CDR3 is 13 residues. The DNA for the CDR3 is TGTGCCGTCCGGGACAGGGCTAACTATGGCTACACCTTC. Translated, it gives CAVRDRANYGYTF.

The chain is built from TRBV28 and TRBJ1-4; D is possibly TRBD1 (5 bases). The CDR3 spans 13 residues. The germline V and J ends were trimmed by 6 bases and 11 bases, with 16 bases remaining between them. Germline CDR1 MDHEN, CDR2 SYDVKM. This CDR3 is CASSTGALEKLFF. The CDR3 DNA is TGTGCCAGCAGCACCGGGGCCCTGGAGAAACTGTTTTTT.

This chain joins TRBV5-1 and TRBJ2-1; weak D call: TRBD2 (6 bases). The V end was cut by 0 bases, the J end by 7 bases, with 11 bases between. Germline CDR1 is SGHRS and CDR2 is YFSETQ. There are 14 residues in the CDR3. The CDR3 DNA follows: TGCGCCAGCAGCTTGGGAGGAGGGGAGAATGAGCAGTTCTTC. This encodes CASSLGGGENEQFF.

The rearrangement joins TRBV18 to TRBJ2-1; tentative D call: TRBD1 (6 bases). The CDR3 has 14 amino acids. Germline V gene sequence: CDR1 KGHSH, CDR2 LQKENI. Deletions cut 0 bases from V and 5 bases from J, with 8 bases between. The CDR3 sequence: CASSPPAGDNEQFF. CDR3 bases: TGTGCCAGCTCACCACCGGCAGGGGACAATGAGCAGTTCTTC.